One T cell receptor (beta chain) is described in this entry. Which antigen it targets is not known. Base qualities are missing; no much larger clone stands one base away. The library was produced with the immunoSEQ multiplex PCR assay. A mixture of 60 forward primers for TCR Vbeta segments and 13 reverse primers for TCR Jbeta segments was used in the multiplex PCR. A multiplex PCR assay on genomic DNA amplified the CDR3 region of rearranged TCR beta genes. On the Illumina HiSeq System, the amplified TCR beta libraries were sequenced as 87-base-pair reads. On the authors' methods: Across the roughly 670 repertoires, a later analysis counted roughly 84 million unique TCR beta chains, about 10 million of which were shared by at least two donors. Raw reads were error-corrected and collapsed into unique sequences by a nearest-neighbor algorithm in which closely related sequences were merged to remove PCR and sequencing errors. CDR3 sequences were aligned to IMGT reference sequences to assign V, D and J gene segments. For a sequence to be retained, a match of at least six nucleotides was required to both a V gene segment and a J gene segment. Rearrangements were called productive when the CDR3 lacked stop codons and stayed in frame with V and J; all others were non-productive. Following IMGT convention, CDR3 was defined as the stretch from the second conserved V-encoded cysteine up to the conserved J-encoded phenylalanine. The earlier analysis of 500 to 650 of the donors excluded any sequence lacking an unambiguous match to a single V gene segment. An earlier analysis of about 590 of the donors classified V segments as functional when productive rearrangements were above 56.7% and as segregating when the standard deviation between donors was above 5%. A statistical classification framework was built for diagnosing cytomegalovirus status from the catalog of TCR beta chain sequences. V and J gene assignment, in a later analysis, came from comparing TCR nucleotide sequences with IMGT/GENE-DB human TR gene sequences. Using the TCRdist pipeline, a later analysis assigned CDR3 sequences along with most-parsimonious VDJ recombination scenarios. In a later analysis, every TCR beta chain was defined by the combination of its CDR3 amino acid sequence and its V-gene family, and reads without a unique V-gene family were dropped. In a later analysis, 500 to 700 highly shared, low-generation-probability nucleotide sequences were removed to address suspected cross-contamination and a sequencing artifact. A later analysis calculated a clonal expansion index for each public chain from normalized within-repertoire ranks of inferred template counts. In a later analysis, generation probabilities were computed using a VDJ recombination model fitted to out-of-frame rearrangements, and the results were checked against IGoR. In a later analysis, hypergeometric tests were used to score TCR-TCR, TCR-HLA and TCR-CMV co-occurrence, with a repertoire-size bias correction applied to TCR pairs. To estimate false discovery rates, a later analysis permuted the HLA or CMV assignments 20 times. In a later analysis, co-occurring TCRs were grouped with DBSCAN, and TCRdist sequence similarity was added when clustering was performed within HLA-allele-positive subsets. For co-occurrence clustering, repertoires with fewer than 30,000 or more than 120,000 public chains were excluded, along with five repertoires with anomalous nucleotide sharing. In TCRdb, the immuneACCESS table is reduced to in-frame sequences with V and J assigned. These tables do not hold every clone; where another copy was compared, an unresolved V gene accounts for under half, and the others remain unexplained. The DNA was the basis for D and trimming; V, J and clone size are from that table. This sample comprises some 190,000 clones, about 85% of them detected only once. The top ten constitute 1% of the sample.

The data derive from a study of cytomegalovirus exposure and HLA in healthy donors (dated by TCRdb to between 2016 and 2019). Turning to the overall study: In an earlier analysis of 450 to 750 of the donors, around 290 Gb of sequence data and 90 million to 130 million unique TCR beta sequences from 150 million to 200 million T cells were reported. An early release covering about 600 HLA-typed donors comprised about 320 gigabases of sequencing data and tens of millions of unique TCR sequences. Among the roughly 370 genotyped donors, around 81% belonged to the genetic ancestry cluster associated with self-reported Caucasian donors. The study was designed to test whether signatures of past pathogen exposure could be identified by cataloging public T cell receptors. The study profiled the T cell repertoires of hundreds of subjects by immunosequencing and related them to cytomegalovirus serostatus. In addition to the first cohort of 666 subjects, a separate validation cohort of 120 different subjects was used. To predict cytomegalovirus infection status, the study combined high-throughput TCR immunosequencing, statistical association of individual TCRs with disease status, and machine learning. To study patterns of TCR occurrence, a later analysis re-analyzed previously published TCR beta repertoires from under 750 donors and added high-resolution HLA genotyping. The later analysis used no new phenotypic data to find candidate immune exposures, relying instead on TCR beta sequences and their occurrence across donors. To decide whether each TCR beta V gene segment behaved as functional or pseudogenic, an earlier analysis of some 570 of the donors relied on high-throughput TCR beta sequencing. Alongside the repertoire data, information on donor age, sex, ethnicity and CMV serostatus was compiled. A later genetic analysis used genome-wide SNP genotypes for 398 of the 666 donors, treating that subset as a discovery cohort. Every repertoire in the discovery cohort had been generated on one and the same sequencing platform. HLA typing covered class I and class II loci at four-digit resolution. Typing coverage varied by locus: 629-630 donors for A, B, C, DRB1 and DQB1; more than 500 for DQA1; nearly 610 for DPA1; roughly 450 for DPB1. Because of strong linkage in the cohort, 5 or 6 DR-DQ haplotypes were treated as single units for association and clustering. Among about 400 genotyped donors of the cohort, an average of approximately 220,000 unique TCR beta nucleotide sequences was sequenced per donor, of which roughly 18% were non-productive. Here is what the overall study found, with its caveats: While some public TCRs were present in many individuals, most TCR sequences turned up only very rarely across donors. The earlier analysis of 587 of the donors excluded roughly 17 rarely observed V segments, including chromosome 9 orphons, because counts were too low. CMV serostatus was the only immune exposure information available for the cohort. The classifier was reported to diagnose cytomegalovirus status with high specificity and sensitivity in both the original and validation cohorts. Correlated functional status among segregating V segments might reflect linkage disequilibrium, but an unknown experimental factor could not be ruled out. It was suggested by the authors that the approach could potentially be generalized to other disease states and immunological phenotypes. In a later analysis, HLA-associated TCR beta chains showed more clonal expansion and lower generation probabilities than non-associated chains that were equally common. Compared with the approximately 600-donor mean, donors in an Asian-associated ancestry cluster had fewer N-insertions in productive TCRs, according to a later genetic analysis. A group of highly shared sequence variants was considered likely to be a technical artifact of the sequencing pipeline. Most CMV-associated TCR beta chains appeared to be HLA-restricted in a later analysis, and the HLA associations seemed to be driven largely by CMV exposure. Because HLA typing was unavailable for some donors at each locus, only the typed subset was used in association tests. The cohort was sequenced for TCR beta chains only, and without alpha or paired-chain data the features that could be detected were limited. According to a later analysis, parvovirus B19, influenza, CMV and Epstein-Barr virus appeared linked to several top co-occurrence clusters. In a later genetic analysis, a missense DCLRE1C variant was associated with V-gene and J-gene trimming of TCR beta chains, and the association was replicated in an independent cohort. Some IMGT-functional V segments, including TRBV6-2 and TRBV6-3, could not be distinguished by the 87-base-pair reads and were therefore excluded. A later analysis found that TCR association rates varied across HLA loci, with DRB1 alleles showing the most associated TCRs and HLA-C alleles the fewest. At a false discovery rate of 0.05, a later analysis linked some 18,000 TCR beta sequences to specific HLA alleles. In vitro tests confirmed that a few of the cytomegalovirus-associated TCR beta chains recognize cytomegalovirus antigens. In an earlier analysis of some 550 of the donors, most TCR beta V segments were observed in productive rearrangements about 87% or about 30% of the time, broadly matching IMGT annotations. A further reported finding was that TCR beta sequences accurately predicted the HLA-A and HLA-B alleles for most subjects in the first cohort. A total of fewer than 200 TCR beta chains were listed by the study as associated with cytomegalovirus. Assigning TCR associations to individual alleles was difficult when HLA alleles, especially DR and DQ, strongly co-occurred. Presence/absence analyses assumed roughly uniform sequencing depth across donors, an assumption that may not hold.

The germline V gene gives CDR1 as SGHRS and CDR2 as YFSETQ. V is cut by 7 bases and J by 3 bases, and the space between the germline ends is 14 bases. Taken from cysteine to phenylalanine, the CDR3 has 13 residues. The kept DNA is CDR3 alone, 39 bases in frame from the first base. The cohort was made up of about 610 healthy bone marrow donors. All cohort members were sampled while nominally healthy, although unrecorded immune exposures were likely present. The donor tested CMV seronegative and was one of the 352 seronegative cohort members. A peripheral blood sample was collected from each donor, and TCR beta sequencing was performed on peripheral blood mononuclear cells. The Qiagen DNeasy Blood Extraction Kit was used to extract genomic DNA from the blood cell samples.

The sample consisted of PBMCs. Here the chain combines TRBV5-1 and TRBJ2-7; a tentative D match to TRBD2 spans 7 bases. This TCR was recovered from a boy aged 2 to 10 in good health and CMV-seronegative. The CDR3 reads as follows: CASLGGGDYEQYF. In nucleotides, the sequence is TGCGCCAGCCTAGGGGGAGGGGACTACGAGCAGTACTTC.